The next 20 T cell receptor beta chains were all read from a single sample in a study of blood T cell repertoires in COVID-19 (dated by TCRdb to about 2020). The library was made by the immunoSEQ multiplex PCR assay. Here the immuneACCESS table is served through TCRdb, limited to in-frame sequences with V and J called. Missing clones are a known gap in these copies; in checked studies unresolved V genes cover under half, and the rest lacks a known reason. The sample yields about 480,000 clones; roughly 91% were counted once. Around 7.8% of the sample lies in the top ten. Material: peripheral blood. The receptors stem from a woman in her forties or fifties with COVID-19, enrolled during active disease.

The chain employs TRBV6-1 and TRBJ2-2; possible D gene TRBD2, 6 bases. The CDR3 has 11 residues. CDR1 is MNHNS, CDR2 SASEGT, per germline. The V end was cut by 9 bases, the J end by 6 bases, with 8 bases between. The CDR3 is CARGGSGELFF. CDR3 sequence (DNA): TGTGCCAGGGGGGGTTCCGGGGAGCTGTTTTTT.

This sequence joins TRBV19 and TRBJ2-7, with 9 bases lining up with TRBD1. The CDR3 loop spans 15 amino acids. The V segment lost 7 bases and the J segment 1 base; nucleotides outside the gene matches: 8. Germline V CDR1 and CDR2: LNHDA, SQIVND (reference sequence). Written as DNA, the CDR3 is TGTGCCAGTAAACCTGGACAGGGGCTTTCCTACGAGCAGTACTTC. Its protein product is CASKPGQGLSYEQYF.

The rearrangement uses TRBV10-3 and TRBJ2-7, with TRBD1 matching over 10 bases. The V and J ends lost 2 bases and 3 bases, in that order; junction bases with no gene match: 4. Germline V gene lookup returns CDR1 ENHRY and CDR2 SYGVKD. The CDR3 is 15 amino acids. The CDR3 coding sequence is TGTGCCATCAGTGAGCCGGGACAGGGGAGCTACGAGCAGTACTTC. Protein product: CAISEPGQGSYEQYF.

The CDR3 coding sequence is TGTGCCAGCAGCTTAGATCAGGGGACGAACTATGGCTACACCTTC. Translated: CASSLDQGTNYGYTF. The V call is TRBV13, the J call TRBJ1-2; D may be TRBD1 (6 bases). Germline V gives CDR1 PRHDT, CDR2 FYEKMQ (reference sequence). CDR3 length: 15 amino acids. Trimming removed 1 base at V and 2 bases at J, with 11 bases between.

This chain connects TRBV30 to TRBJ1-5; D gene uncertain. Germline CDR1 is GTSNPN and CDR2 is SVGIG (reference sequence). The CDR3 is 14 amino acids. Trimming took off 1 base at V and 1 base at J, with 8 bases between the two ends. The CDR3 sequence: CAWSGGVSNQPQHF. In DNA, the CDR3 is TGTGCCTGGAGTGGCGGGGTCAGCAATCAGCCCCAGCATTTT.

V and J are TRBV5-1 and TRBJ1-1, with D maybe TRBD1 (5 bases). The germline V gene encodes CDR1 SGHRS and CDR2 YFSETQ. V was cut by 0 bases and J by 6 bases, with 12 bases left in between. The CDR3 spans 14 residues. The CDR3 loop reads CASSLEEGSPEAFF. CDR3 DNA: TGCGCCAGCAGCTTGGAGGAGGGGTCGCCTGAAGCTTTCTTT.

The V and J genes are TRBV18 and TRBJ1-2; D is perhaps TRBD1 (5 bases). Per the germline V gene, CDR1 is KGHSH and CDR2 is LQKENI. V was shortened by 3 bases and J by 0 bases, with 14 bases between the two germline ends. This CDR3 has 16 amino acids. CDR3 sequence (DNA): TGTGCCAGCTCACCTGCCACAGGACTAGCTAACTATGGCTACACCTTC. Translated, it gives CASSPATGLANYGYTF.

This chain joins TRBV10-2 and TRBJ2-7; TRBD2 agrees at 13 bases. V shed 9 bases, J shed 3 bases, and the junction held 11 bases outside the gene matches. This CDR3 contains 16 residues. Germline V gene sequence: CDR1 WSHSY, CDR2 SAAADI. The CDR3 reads CARTGLGLAGLYEQYF. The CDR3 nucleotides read TGCGCCAGGACCGGGTTGGGACTAGCGGGGCTCTACGAGCAGTACTTC.

The CDR3 nucleotides read TGTGCCAGTAGTGGAGGCCGCCAAGAGACCCAGTACTTC. It translates to CASSGGRQETQYF. The V call is TRBV19, the J call TRBJ2-5; D may be TRBD2 (5 bases). The CDR3 runs 13 residues. The V gene lost 5 bases and the J gene lost 1 base, with 8 bases spanning the gap. From germline, CDR1 is LNHDA and CDR2 SQIVND (reference sequence).

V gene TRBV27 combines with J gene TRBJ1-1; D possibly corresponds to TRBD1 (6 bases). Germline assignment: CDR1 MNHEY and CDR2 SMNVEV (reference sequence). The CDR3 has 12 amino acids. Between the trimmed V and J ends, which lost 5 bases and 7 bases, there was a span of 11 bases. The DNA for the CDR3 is TGTGCCAGCAGTACCACAGGGTTTGAAGCTTTCTTT. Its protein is CASSTTGFEAFF.

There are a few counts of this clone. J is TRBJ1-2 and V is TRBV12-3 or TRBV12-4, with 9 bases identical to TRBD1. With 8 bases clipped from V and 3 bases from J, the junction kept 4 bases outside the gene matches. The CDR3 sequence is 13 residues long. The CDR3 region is CASHWTGDYGYTF. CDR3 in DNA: TGTGCCAGCCACTGGACAGGGGACTATGGCTACACCTTC.

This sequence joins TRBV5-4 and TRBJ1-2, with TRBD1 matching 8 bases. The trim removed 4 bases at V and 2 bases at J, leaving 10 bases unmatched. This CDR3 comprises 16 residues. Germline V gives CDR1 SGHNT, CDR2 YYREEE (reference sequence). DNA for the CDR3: TGTGCCAGCAGCCCGTTCCCGGGACAGGCGAACTATGGCTACACCTTC. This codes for CASSPFPGQANYGYTF.

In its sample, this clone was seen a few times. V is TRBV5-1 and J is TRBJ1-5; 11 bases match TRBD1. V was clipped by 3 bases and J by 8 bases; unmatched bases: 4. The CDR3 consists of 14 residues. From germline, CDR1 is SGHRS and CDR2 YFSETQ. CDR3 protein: CASSWTGGPEPQHF. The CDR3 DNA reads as TGCGCCAGCAGCTGGACAGGGGGCCCCGAGCCCCAGCATTTT. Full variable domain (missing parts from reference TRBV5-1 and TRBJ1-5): KAGVTQTPRYLIKTRGQQVTLSCSPISGHRSVSWYQQTPGQGLQFLFEYFSETQRNKGNFPGRFSGRQFSNSRSEMNVSTLELGDSALYLCASSWTGGPEPQHFGDGTRLSIL.

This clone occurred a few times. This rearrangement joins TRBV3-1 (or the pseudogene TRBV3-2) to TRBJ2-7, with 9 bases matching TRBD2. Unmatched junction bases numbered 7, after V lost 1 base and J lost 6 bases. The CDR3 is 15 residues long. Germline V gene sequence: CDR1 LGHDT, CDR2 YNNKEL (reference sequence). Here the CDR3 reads CASSQGASGVGEQYF. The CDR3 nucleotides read TGTGCCAGCAGCCAAGGGGCTAGCGGGGTGGGCGAGCAGTACTTC.

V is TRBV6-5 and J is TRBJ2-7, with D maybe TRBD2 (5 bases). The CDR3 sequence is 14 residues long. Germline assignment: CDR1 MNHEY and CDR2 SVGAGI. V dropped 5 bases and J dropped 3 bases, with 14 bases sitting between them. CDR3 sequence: CASSPWTDNYEQYF. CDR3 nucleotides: TGTGCCAGCAGTCCCTGGACTGACAACTACGAGCAGTACTTC.

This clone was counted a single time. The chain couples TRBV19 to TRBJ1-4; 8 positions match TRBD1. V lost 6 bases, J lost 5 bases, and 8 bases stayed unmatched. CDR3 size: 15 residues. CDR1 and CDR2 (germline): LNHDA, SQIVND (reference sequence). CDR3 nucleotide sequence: TGTGCCAGTAGGGGCCTTGGACAGGGAAATGAAAAACTGTTTTTT. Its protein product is CASRGLGQGNEKLFF.

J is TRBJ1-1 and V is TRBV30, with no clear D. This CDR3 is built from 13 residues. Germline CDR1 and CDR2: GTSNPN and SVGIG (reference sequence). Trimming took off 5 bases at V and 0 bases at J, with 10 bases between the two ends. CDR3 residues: CAWLRGLNTEAFF. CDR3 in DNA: TGTGCCTGGTTGAGAGGGCTGAACACTGAAGCTTTCTTT.

This CDR3 is CASSLRSQGGQPQHF. DNA of the CDR3: TGTGCCAGCAGTTTAAGGTCCCAGGGAGGGCAGCCCCAGCATTTT. This chain joins TRBV27 and TRBJ1-5; TRBD1 is a possible D gene (5 bases). Germline V gene lookup returns CDR1 MNHEY and CDR2 SMNVEV (reference sequence). The CDR3 runs 15 residues. The V end lost 2 bases, the J end lost 7 bases, and 15 bases lay between the germline ends.

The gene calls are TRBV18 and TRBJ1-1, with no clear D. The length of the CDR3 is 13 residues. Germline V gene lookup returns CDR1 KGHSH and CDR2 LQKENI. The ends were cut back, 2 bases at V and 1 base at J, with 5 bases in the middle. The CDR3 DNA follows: TGTGCCAGCTCACCAAGCGAGAACACTGAAGCTTTCTTT. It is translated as CASSPSENTEAFF.

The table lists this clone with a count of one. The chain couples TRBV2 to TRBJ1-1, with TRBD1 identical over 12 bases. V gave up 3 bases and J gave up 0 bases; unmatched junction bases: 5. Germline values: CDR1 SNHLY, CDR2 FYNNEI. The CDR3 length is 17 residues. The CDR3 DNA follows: TGTGCCAGCAGTGATTCGGGACAGGGGGCCGTGAACACTGAAGCTTTCTTT. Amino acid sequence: CASSDSGQGAVNTEAFF.